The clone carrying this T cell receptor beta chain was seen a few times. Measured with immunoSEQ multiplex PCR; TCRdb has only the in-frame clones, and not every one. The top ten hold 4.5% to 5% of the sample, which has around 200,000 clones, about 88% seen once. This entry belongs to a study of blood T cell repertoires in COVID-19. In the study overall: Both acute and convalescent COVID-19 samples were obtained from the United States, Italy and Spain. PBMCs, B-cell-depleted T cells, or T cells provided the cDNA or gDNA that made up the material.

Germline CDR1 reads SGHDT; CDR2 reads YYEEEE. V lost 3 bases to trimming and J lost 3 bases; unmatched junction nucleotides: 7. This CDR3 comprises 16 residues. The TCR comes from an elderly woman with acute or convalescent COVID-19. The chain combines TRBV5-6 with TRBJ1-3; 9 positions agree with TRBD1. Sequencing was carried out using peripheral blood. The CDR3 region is CASSSSRDRVGNTIYF. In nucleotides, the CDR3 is TGTGCCAGCAGCTCCTCCAGGGACAGGGTTGGAAACACCATATATTTT.